This TCR beta chain was identified during a study of blood T cell repertoires in COVID-19. The wider study: Some COVID-19 samples were acute and others convalescent; all came from the United States, Italy and Spain. The cDNA or gDNA used as material had been derived from T cells, B-cell-depleted T cells, or PBMCs.

The CDR3 totals 16 residues. Trimming cost V 10 bases and J 3 bases; bases outside gene matches: 16. The germline V gene has CDR1 SNHLY and CDR2 FYNNEI. Per the original data handling: Reference gene primers were amplified, and this amplification served to estimate nucleated cell counts. Assay: immunoSEQ multiplex PCR; the TCRdb copy retains only in-frame clones and omits some. V and J calls and clone size are given by that table; D and trimming were obtained from the DNA. The profile shows 90,000 to 120,000 clones, roughly 80% of them singletons. The specimen sequenced was peripheral blood. J is TRBJ2-7 and V is TRBV2; TRBD1 matches 9 bases. The TCR comes from a woman older than 75 with active or convalescent COVID-19. Here the CDR3 reads CAKVNRTGVRSYEQYF. The CDR3 nucleotides read TGTGCCAAAGTGAACAGGACAGGGGTAAGGAGCTACGAGCAGTACTTC. The full variable domain, its missing parts supplied by reference TRBV2 and TRBJ2-7, is EPEVTQTPSHQVTQMGQEVILRCVPISNHLYFYWYRQILGQKVEFLVSFYNNEISEKSEIFDDQFSVERPDGSNFTLKIRSTKLEDSAMYFCAKVNRTGVRSYEQYFGPGTRLTVT.